The 17 T cell receptor beta chains given below trace back to one sample, sequenced in a study of T cells after posttransplantation cyclophosphamide. This table comes from immunoSEQ multiplex PCR, and its TCRdb copy is limited to in-frame clones, with some not included. The sample lists more than 60,000 clones, roughly 95% occurring once. Material for sequencing was PBMCs. These receptors were obtained from a woman in her 30s in good health and a related stem cell transplant donor.

This chain links TRBV5-8 with TRBJ1-1; D is ambiguous. This CDR3 region has 13 residues. Trimming took 3 bases from V and 5 from J, leaving 11 bases between them. Germline V lookup: CDR1 SGHTS, CDR2 YDEGEE. CDR3 residues: CASSWTLGTEAFF. The CDR3 region has the DNA TGTGCCAGCAGCTGGACCCTTGGGACTGAAGCTTTCTTT. Using reference TRBV5-8 and TRBJ1-1 for the parts outside the CDR3, the full variable domain is EAGVTQSPTHLIKTRGQQATLRCSPISGHTSVYWYQQALGLGLQFLLWYDEGEERNRGNFPPRFSGRQFPNYSSELNVNALELEDSALYLCASSWTLGTEAFFGQGTRLTVV.

The chain joins TRBV18 to TRBJ2-7; 9 bases align to TRBD1. The CDR3 is 15 residues long. Losses at the gene ends were 5 bases for V and 5 bases for J; bases not matched to a gene: 10. CDR1 and CDR2 from the germline V gene are KGHSH and LQKENI. CDR3 region: CASSSRGDRVDEQYF. The CDR3 DNA sequence: TGTGCCAGCTCATCGCGAGGGGACAGGGTCGACGAGCAGTACTTC.

The chain combines TRBV5-1 with TRBJ2-1; 7 nucleotides agree with TRBD1. V shed 3 bases and J 8 bases; nucleotides not matched to a gene: 8. The CDR3 covers 14 residues. Germline CDR1 is SGHRS and CDR2 is YFSETQ. The CDR3 DNA sequence: TGCGCCAGCAGCTATTCGACAGGGAACGATGAGCAGTTCTTC. Translation gives CASSYSTGNDEQFF.

This sequence joins TRBV27 and TRBJ2-7; D is unresolved. CDR1 and CDR2 from the germline V gene are MNHEY and SMNVEV (reference sequence). The CDR3 loop spans 14 amino acids. V dropped 5 bases and J dropped 2 bases, with 13 bases sitting between them. The DNA for the CDR3 is TGTGCCAGCAGTGTATACGGCGGAACCTACGAGCAGTACTTC. Amino acid sequence: CASSVYGGTYEQYF.

CDR3 in amino acids: CASSLARFSGAYGYTF. The DNA of the CDR3 is TGTGCCAGCAGCTTAGCTCGCTTCTCGGGGGCCTATGGCTACACCTTC. J is TRBJ1-2 and V is TRBV7-2, with D possibly being TRBD1 (6 bases). The CDR3 contains 16 residues. Per the germline V gene, CDR1 is SGHTA and CDR2 is FQGNSA. The V end lost 0 bases, the J end lost 4 bases, and 15 bases lay between the germline ends.

V and J are TRBV27 and TRBJ2-7; TRBD1 aligns across 10 bases. The germline V gene encodes CDR1 MNHEY and CDR2 SMNVEV (reference sequence). V shed 2 bases, J shed 2 bases, and the junction held 9 bases outside the gene matches. This CDR3 spans 17 amino acids. The CDR3 DNA follows: TGTGCCAGCAGTTTACGCTTCGACAGGGGGCCTCCCTACGAGCAGTACTTC. This translates into CASSLRFDRGPPYEQYF.

J is TRBJ1-6 and V is TRBV4-3; TRBD1 might be the D (6 bases). In germline, CDR1 is LGHNA, CDR2 YSLEER. The CDR3 consists of 22 residues. Trimming left V 1 base short and J 1 base short, with 26 bases between. CDR3 protein: CASSQGAEGAGTYGSYNSPLHF. The DNA of the CDR3 is TGCGCCAGCAGCCAAGGAGCCGAAGGCGCAGGGACATACGGTTCCTATAATTCACCCCTCCACTTT.

CDR3 residues: CASSYGRGDTEAFF. Written as DNA, the CDR3 is TGCGCCAGCAGCTACGGACGGGGCGATACTGAAGCTTTCTTT. The rearrangement links TRBV5-1 to TRBJ1-1; a weak D match, TRBD1 (5 bases). V was clipped by 3 bases and J by 5 bases, with 14 bases between them. From germline, CDR1 is SGHRS and CDR2 YFSETQ. This CDR3 contains 14 residues.

The V gene is TRBV6-4, the J gene TRBJ1-1; 7 bases match TRBD1. From germline, CDR1 is MRHNA and CDR2 SNTAGT. The CDR3 totals 14 residues. V lost 4 bases, J lost 0 bases, and 2 bases stayed unmatched. The CDR3 region is CASSAGQLNTEAFF. CDR3 nucleotide sequence: TGTGCCAGCAGTGCGGGACAGCTGAACACTGAAGCTTTCTTT.

The chain employs TRBV5-6 and TRBJ1-1; the match to TRBD1 covers 11 bases. The V and J ends lost 2 bases and 5 bases, in that order; junction bases with no gene match: 5. Germline V gene data show CDR1 as SGHDT and CDR2 as YYEEEE. CDR3 size: 15 residues. CDR3 residues: CASSLPGQGATEAFF. The CDR3 bases are TGTGCCAGCAGCTTACCTGGACAGGGGGCAACTGAAGCTTTCTTT.

Comments on this clone: One junction end disagrees with the germline gene, perhaps due to a read error. The chain uses TRBV7-3 and TRBJ2-5; D unresolved. This CDR3 contains 13 residues. The germline V gene has CDR1 SGHTA and CDR2 FQGTGA. The CDR3 bases are TGTGCCAGCAGCTTAAGCTCGCAAGGGACCCAGTACTTC. It specifies CASSLSSQGTQYF.

The chain combines TRBV5-4 with TRBJ1-2, with D hard to call. Trimming removed 0 bases at V and 7 bases at J, with 16 bases between. Germline V gene data show CDR1 as SGHNT and CDR2 as YYREEE (reference sequence). CDR3 length equals 15 residues. The CDR3 region is CASSLGHPISGGYTF. Written as DNA, the CDR3 is TGTGCCAGCAGCTTGGGACACCCCATATCAGGTGGCTACACCTTC.

The DNA for the CDR3 is TGTGCCAGTAAGAGGGCAGGGACCGACAATGAGCAGTTCTTC. Translating gives CASKRAGTDNEQFF. This chain links TRBV19 with TRBJ2-1; D is perhaps TRBD1 or TRBD2 (5 bases each). CDR3 size: 14 residues. V gave up 7 bases and J gave up 5 bases, with 15 bases separating them. Germline CDR1 is LNHDA and CDR2 is SQIVND (reference sequence).

The gene calls are TRBV19 and TRBJ2-5; D gene unclear. Germline CDR1 LNHDA, CDR2 SQIVND (reference sequence). The CDR3 totals 15 residues. Trimming took off 1 base at V and 0 bases at J, with 9 bases between the two ends. The CDR3 nucleotides are TGTGCCAGTAGTATAGGATTAGGATACCAAGAGACCCAGTACTTC. This sequence encodes CASSIGLGYQETQYF.

V usage is TRBV6-5 and J usage is TRBJ1-1; no clear D. V gave up 6 bases and J gave up 4 bases, with 15 bases separating them. Germline CDR1 reads MNHEY; CDR2 reads SVGAGI. This CDR3 is built from 14 residues. Written as DNA, the CDR3 is TGTGCCAGCAGGCGAAATGTCCATGGCACTGAAGCTTTCTTT. Its protein product is CASRRNVHGTEAFF.

The chain uses TRBV6-6 and TRBJ2-7; D may be TRBD1 (6 bases). The CDR3 runs 13 residues. V was trimmed by 5 bases and J by 3 bases, leaving 11 bases between them. Per the germline V gene, CDR1 is MNHNY and CDR2 is SVGAGI (reference sequence). The CDR3 is CASSRGQNYEQYF. CDR3 coding DNA: TGTGCCAGCAGTCGCGGACAGAACTACGAGCAGTACTTC.

V is TRBV20-1 and J is TRBJ2-7; a weak D match, TRBD1 (6 bases). Germline V gene lookup returns CDR1 DFQATT and CDR2 SNEGSKA (reference sequence). The ends were cut back, 6 bases at V and 5 bases at J, with 11 bases in the middle. CDR3 size: 11 residues. The CDR3 DNA is TGCAGTGCCGTCCGGGACAACGAGCAGTACTTC. Encoded protein: CSAVRDNEQYF.